In its sample, the clone carrying this T cell receptor beta chain was seen a few times. Its antigen is not known. Exclusion followed for patients with uncontrolled infection, other autoimmune disease, pregnancy or lactation. Germline V gene lookup returns CDR1 MDHEN and CDR2 SYDVKM. The CDR3 runs to 8 residues. The source of the sample is a study of T cells in Graves' hyperthyroidism and ophthalmopathy. Study results and caveats: Researchers report that a 13 V-J model separated ophthalmopathy from stable hyperthyroidism.

RNA transcripts provided the source from which TCR beta CDR3 regions were amplified. HTBI primers were employed in a first-round RT-PCR of the TCR CDR3. Each CDR3 protein is one row after TCRdb ran MiXCR on the multiplex PCR reads. The sample shows some 690,000 distinct CDR3 sequences, about 18% of them seen only once. The rearrangement links TRBV28 to TRBJ1-1; D gene unclear. Input material: blood. The clonotype comes from a man aged 50 to 59 with Graves' hyperthyroidism. For the CDR3, the DNA is TGTCCGAACACTGAAGCTTTCTTT. It specifies CPNTEAFF. The variable domain in full, with the rest retrieved from reference TRBV28 and TRBJ1-1, is DVKVTQSSRYLVKRTGEKVFLECVQDMDHENMFWYRQDPGLGLRLIYFSYDVKMKEKGDIPEGYSVSREKKERFSLILESASTNQTSMYLCPNTEAFFGQGTRLTVV.